Each of the 5 T cell receptor beta chains below was sequenced from the same sample in a study of cytotoxic CD8 clonotypes in ibrutinib-treated CLL. The assay was immunoSEQ multiplex PCR, and TCRdb's table has in-frame clones only and misses some. The sample contains a few hundred thousand clones, almost 80% of which appear only once. Sequenced here: PBMCs, sampled before ibrutinib treatment. The source of these receptors is a human donor with chronic lymphocytic leukemia.

This chain uses TRBV5-6 with TRBJ2-7, with TRBD1 as a possible D gene (5 bases). The CDR3 sequence is 14 residues long. V shed 0 bases and J shed 4 bases, with 11 bases lying between them. From germline, CDR1 is SGHDT and CDR2 YYEEEE. The CDR3 spells CASSLAGQGYEQYF. The CDR3, as DNA: TGTGCCAGCAGCTTGGCTGGCCAGGGTTACGAGCAGTACTTC.

The rearrangement joins TRBV7-2 to TRBJ1-5; D unresolved. The V end was cut by 1 base, the J end by 7 bases, with 14 bases between. CDR1 is SGHTA and CDR2 is FQGNSA in the germline V gene. The CDR3 is 15 residues long. CDR3 region: CASSLGFGPKQPQHF. CDR3 sequence (DNA): TGTGCCAGCAGCTTAGGGTTCGGTCCCAAACAGCCCCAGCATTTT.

This sequence joins TRBV30 and TRBJ1-4; 8 nucleotides line up with TRBD1. The CDR3 has 15 amino acids. CDR1 and CDR2 from the germline V gene are GTSNPN and SVGIG (reference sequence). V shed 6 bases and J 8 bases; nucleotides not matched to a gene: 14. The DNA of the CDR3 is TGTGCCTGCCCCTTGCGGCAGGGGGCTCGGGAAAAACTGTTTTTT. This translates into CACPLRQGAREKLFF.

This clone was picked up a small number of times. The gene calls are TRBV7-2 and TRBJ2-1; D gene uncertain. The V gene's germline CDR1 is SGHTA and CDR2 FQGNSA. The CDR3 contains 14 residues. The V and J ends lost 0 bases and 7 bases respectively, with 10 bases between them. CDR3 coding DNA: TGTGCCAGCAGCTTAGCCCCTAGATTAAATGAGCAGTTCTTC. The encoded protein is CASSLAPRLNEQFF.

The chain uses TRBV5-4 and TRBJ1-1; 9 nucleotides align to TRBD1. Germline V gene data show CDR1 as SGHNT and CDR2 as YYREEE (reference sequence). The CDR3 has 13 amino acids. After removal of 5 bases from V and 6 bases from J, the junction contained 5 bases not matched to a gene. CDR3 sequence reads: CASRGQGLAEAFF. CDR3 DNA sequence: TGTGCCAGCAGGGGACAGGGCCTTGCTGAAGCTTTCTTT. Supplemented by reference TRBV5-4 and TRBJ1-1, the full variable domain reads ETGVTQSPTHLIKTRGQQVTLRCSSQSGHNTVSWYQQALGQGPQFIFQYYREEENGRGNFPPRFSGLQFPNYSSELNVNALELDDSALYLCASRGQGLAEAFFGQGTRLTVV.